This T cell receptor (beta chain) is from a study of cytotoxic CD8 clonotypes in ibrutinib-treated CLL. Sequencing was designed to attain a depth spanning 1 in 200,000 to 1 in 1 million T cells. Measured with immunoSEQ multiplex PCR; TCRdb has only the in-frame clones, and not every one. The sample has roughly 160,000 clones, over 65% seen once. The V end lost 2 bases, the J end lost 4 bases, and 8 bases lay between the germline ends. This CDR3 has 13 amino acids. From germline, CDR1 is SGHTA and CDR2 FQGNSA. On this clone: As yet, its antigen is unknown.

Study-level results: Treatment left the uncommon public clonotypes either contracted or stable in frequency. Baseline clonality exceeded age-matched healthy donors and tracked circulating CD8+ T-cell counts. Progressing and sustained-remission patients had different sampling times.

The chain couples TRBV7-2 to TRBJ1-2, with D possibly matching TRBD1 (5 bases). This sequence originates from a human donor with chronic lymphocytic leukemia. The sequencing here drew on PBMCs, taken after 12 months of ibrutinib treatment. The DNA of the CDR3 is TGTGCCAGCAGCTTATCAGGGCTCTATGGCTACACCTTC. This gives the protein CASSLSGLYGYTF.